This T cell receptor beta chain came from a study of blood T cell repertoires in COVID-19. Study-wide background: Samples representing acute and convalescent COVID-19 were sourced from the United States, Italy and Spain.

Original processing notes: Reference gene primer amplification gave nucleated cell count estimates. Only in-frame clones appear in the TCRdb table, and some are missing; sequencing was by immunoSEQ multiplex PCR. V and J calls and clone size are given by that table; D and trimming were obtained from the DNA. The repertoire holds some 150,000 clones, with roughly 84% as singletons. The V end was cut by 8 bases, the J end by 2 bases, with 10 bases between. CDR1 is SGHTA, CDR2 FQGNSA, per germline. The CDR3 contains 13 residues. This TCR derives from a woman in her forties or fifties who had been exposed to COVID-19. The rearrangement links TRBV7-2 to TRBJ1-3, with a possible D match to TRBD1 (5 bases). The sequenced material came from PBMCs or T cells enriched from blood (not recorded which). As DNA, the CDR3 is TGTGCCAGCGACCAAGGGGCTGGAAACACCATATATTTT. Translation: CASDQGAGNTIYF.